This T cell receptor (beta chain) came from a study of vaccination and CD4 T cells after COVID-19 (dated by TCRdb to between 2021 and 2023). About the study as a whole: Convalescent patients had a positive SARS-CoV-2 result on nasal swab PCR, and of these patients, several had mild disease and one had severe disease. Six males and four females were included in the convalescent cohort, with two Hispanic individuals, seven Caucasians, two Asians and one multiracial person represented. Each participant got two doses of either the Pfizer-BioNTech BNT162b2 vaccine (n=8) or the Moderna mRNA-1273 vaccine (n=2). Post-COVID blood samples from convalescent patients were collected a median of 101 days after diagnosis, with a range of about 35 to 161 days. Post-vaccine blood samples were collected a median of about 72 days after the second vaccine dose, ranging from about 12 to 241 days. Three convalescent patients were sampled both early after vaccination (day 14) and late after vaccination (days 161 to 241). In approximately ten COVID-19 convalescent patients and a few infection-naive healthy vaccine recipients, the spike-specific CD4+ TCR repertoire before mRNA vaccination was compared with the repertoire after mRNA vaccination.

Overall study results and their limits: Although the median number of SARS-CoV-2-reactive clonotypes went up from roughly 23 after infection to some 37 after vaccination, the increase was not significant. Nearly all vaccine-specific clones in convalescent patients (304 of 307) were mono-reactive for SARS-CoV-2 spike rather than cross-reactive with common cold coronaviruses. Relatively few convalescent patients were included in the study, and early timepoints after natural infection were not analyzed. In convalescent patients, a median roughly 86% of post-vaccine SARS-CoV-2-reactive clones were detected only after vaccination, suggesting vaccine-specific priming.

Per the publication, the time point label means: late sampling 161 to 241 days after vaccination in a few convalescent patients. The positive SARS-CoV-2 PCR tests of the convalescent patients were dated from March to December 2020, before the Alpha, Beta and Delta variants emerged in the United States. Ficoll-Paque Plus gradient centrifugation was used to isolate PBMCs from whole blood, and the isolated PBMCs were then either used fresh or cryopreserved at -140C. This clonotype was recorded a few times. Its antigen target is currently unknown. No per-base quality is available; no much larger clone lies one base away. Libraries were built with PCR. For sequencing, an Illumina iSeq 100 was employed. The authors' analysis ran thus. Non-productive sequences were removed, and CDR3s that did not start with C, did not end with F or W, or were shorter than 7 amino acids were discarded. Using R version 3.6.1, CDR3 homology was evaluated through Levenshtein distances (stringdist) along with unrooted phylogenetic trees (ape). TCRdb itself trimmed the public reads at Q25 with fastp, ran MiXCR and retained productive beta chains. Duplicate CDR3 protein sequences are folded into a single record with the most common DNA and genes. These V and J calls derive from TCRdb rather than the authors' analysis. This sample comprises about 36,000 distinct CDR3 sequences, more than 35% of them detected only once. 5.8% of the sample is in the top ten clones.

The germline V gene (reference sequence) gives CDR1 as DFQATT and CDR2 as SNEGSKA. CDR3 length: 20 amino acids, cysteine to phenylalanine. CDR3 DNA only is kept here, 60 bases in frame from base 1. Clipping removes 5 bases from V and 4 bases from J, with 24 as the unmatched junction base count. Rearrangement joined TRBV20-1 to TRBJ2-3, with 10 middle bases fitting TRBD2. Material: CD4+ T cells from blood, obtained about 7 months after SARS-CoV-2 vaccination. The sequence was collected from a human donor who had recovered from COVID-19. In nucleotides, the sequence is TGCAGTGCTTTTATAGAGGGGCTAGCGGGAGTGCTGCGGAACCCAGATACGCAGTATTTT. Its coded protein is CSAFIEGLAGVLRNPDTQYF.